The rows below give T cell receptor beta chains drawn from one sample of a study of control samples from healthy donors and cancer patients. Generated by immunoSEQ multiplex PCR, the TCRdb table keeps only in-frame clones and is missing some. The sample consists of fewer than 200,000 clones, about 94% of them appearing once. Sequenced: PBMCs. The receptors come from a man aged 55 to 69 with colorectal cancer. CDR3s include the opening cysteine and the closing phenylalanine or tryptophan. The D gene is left open where the match is weak.

CDR3nt: TGTGCCAGCAGCGTAGCCGGGGGACTTACAGATACGCAGTATTTT
CDR3aa: CASSVAGGLTDTQYF
v_gene: TRBV9
j_gene: TRBJ2-3
d_gene: .

CDR3nt: TGTGCCAGCTCACCAGGGAGGCAGACTAACTACGAGCAGTACTTC
CDR3aa: CASSPGRQTNYEQYF
v_gene: TRBV18
j_gene: TRBJ2-7
d_gene: .

CDR3nt: TGTGCCAGCAGCCCGGACAGGGAAGGCACTGAAGCTTTCTTT
CDR3aa: CASSPDREGTEAFF
v_gene: TRBV6-5
j_gene: TRBJ1-1
d_gene: TRBD1

CDR3nt: TGTGCCAGCAGCTCGTCACGTAAATCGAGACTATATTCCTACGAGCAGTACTTC
CDR3aa: CASSSSRKSRLYSYEQYF
v_gene: TRBV7-2
j_gene: TRBJ2-7
d_gene: .

CDR3nt: TGTGCCAGCAGCGCTACAGGGGGTAGGTCCTACGAGCAGTACTTC
CDR3aa: CASSATGGRSYEQYF
v_gene: TRBV6-2/TRBV6-3
j_gene: TRBJ2-7
d_gene: TRBD1

CDR3nt: TGTGCCAGCAGCAAAGCCGGGACAGGGGTCTACAATGAGCAGTTCTTC
CDR3aa: CASSKAGTGVYNEQFF
v_gene: TRBV7-2
j_gene: TRBJ2-1
d_gene: TRBD1

CDR3nt: TGCGCCAGCAGCCGAACTTGGGGGGAGGGTGATACGCAGTATTTT
CDR3aa: CASSRTWGEGDTQYF
v_gene: TRBV5-1
j_gene: TRBJ2-3
d_gene: TRBD2

CDR3nt: TGCGCCAGCAGCCAAGGGACTAGCGGGGGGGCTGTGGGAACCGGGGAGCTGTTTTTT
CDR3aa: CASSQGTSGGAVGTGELFF
v_gene: TRBV4-1
j_gene: TRBJ2-2
d_gene: TRBD2

CDR3nt: TGTGCCAGCAGACGGGCCCCGAACACCGGGGAGCTGTTTTTT
CDR3aa: CASRRAPNTGELFF
v_gene: TRBV7-2
j_gene: TRBJ2-2
d_gene: .

CDR3nt: TGTGCCAGCAGTTTGGGGCGGAATCAGCCCCAGCATTTT
CDR3aa: CASSLGRNQPQHF
v_gene: TRBV12-3/TRBV12-4
j_gene: TRBJ1-5
d_gene: .

CDR3nt: TGTGCCAGCACCACGGGGCCAGCAAGGGACAATGAGCAGTTCTTC
CDR3aa: CASTTGPARDNEQFF
v_gene: TRBV11-2
j_gene: TRBJ2-1
d_gene: .